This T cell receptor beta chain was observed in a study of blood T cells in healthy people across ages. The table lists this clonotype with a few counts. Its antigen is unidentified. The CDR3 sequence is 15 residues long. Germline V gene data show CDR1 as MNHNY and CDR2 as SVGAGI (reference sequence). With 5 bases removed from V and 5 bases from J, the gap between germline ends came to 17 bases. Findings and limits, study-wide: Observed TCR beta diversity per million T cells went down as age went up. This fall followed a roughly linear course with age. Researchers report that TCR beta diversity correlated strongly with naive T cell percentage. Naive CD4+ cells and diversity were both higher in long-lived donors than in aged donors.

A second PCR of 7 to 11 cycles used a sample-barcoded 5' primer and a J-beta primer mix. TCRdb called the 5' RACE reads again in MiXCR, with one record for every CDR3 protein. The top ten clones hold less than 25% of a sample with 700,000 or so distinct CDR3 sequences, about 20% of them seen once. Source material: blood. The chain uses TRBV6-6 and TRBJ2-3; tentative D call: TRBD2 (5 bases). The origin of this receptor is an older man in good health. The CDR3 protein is CASSPSFSLGDTQYF. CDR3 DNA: TGTGCCAGCAGTCCTAGCTTCTCCTTGGGAGATACGCAGTATTTT.